This is a list of T cell receptor beta chains from one sample in a study of tumor-infiltrating lymphocytes in primary liver carcinoma. TCRdb itself ran the multiplex PCR reads through MiXCR, one entry per CDR3 protein. The sample records around 100,000 distinct CDR3 sequences, more than 60% being singletons. Sequencing used liver tumor tissue from sampling region 5. All receptors derive from a woman aged 55-70 years with primary liver carcinoma and hepatitis B virus infection. Both conserved end residues are part of each CDR3. The D gene is left open where the match is weak.

CDR3 protein	D gene	V gene	J gene	CDR3 length
CASRREVDTGELFF	NA	TRBV6-1	TRBJ2-2	14
CASSPGQGEYGHTF	NA	TRBV11-3	TRBJ1-2	14
CASSYGTGNTEAFF	TRBD1	TRBV6-5	TRBJ1-1	14
CASSVEGLARGEGLFF	TRBD2	TRBV6-1	TRBJ2-2	16
CASSNQRKGDTQYF	NA	TRBV12-3/TRBV12-4	TRBJ2-3	14
CSVGAGVGSPLHF	NA	TRBV29-1	TRBJ1-6	13
CASSLPGGTGELFF	TRBD2	TRBV7-9	TRBJ2-2	14
CTSSLDPGSLLHF	NA	TRBV11-2	TRBJ1-6	13
CASSLRRTGACEQHF	TRBD1	TRBV14	TRBJ2-7	15
CSARVDLNTEAFF	NA	TRBV29-1	TRBJ1-1	13
CASSYSGTNATYELYF	TRBD2	TRBV6-6	TRBJ2-7	16
CVSSQTGGRIQPQHF	TRBD1	TRBV12-3/TRBV12-4	TRBJ1-5	15